One TCR beta chain is described in this entry. Clones were sequenced by immunoSEQ multiplex PCR, and TCRdb holds only the in-frame ones, with some missing. In the table there are about 33,000 clones, 74% of which are singletons. This record comes from a study of OX40 agonist ivuxolimab in advanced cancers. Study information: People in dose escalation had one of these cancers: hepatocellular carcinoma, melanoma, renal cell or head and neck cancer.

Blood draws occurred at baseline, cycle 4 day 1, and cycle 7 day 1. The clonotype originates from an adult with an advanced solid tumor such as melanoma, head and neck, liver or kidney cancer. The sequencing here drew on CD4+ or CD8+ T cells sorted from blood, taken in a trial of the OX40 agonist ivuxolimab.

CDR3 region: CAWSVSYGTEAFF. As DNA, the CDR3 is TGTGCCTGGAGTGTTTCGTACGGCACTGAAGCTTTCTTT. The chain couples TRBV30 to TRBJ1-1, with D unclear. V lost 0 bases and J lost 4, with 9 bases in between. Germline V gene lookup returns CDR1 GTSNPN and CDR2 SVGIG (reference sequence). CDR3 length equals 13 residues.